These T cell receptor beta chains were read from a single sample in a study of PD-1 blockade in classical Hodgkin lymphoma. The assay was immunoSEQ multiplex PCR, and TCRdb's table has in-frame clones only and misses some. The profile covers some 100,000 clones, with 80% to 95% appearing a single time and roughly 3% taken by the ten largest. The sample consisted of peripheral blood mononuclear cells (PBMCs), taken at baseline. These receptor sequences come from a human donor with classical Hodgkin lymphoma. CDR3s include the opening cysteine and the closing phenylalanine or tryptophan. The order of the fields is V gene, clone size, J gene, D gene, CDR3 protein, CDR3 DNA. D genes are given only for firm matches. Clone sizes are given selectively: once, few, many, or a class where the clone is expanded.

TRBV14,-,TRBJ2-2,-,CASSRLGAGELFF,TGTGCCAGCAGCCGGTTAGGCGCCGGGGAGCTGTTTTTT
TRBV29-1,-,TRBJ2-3,-,CSLLEKGGGNRVTDTQYF,TGCAGCCTTCTGGAAAAGGGAGGGGGAAATAGAGTCACAGATACGCAGTATTTT
TRBV2,-,TRBJ2-1,TRBD2,CATRTGTSGYNEQFF,TGTGCCACCCGAACCGGGACTAGCGGCTACAATGAGCAGTTCTTC
TRBV30,once,TRBJ2-7,TRBD1,CAWSLVRWQGARNEQYF,TGTGCCTGGAGCCTTGTTCGGTGGCAGGGGGCTAGGAACGAGCAGTACTTC
TRBV13,once,TRBJ1-2,-,CASSLGPGRTAFGYTF,TGTGCCAGCAGCTTAGGTCCGGGACGGACGGCGTTTGGCTACACCTTC
TRBV27,-,TRBJ1-2,-,CASSFNRAAYGYTF,TGTGCCAGCAGTTTCAACAGGGCGGCCTATGGCTACACCTTC
TRBV11-2,-,TRBJ2-1,-,CASSADGTQYNEQFF,TGTGCCAGCAGCGCAGACGGGACTCAATACAATGAGCAGTTCTTC
TRBV4-1,-,TRBJ1-4,-,CASSYPGTTNEKLFF,TGCGCCAGCAGTTACCCAGGGACCACTAATGAAAAACTGTTTTTT
TRBV30,-,TRBJ1-1,TRBD1,CACLPGTVSRAFF,TGTGCCTGCTTACCCGGGACAGTGAGCAGGGCTTTCTTT
TRBV2,few,TRBJ2-1,-,CASSEREVADSYNEQFF,TGTGCCAGCAGTGAAAGGGAGGTAGCGGATTCCTACAATGAGCAGTTCTTC
TRBV7-6,-,TRBJ2-2,TRBD2,CASSLQRGRASTGELFF,TGTGCCAGCAGCTTGCAACGCGGGAGGGCCTCCACCGGGGAGCTGTTTTTT
TRBV29-1,-,TRBJ2-2,-,CSVEPGAGGELFF,TGCAGCGTTGAGCCGGGGGCGGGCGGGGAGCTGTTTTTT
TRBV15,-,TRBJ2-1,TRBD2,CATSGGLAANEQFF,TGTGCCACCAGCGGGGGACTAGCTGCCAATGAGCAGTTCTTC
TRBV30,-,TRBJ2-3,TRBD1,CAWSRDRGKADTQYF,TGTGCCTGGAGTAGGGACAGGGGGAAAGCAGATACGCAGTATTTT
TRBV2,few,TRBJ1-1,-,CAGRTQPMNTEAFF,TGTGCCGGAAGGACACAGCCAATGAACACTGAAGCTTTCTTT
TRBV5-4,-,TRBJ1-2,-,CASSEDGIYGYTF,TGTGCCAGCAGCGAGGACGGGATCTATGGCTACACCTTC
TRBV27,-,TRBJ2-7,TRBD1,CASLSRQGPQYF,TGTGCCAGCCTAAGTCGACAGGGACCGCAGTACTTC
TRBV9,-,TRBJ2-4,-,CASSVSSGDKNIQYF,TGTGCCAGCAGCGTGAGCTCCGGGGATAAAAACATTCAGTACTTC
TRBV7-8,-,TRBJ2-7,-,CASSLRTYEQYF,TGTGCCAGCAGCTTAAGGACCTACGAGCAGTACTTC
TRBV30,-,TRBJ2-7,TRBD1,CAWRTGFGTYEQYF,TGTGCCTGGAGGACAGGGTTTGGCACCTACGAGCAGTACTTC